Below, 17 T cell receptor beta chains from the same sample are listed, as sequenced in a study of blood T cell repertoires in COVID-19. Libraries were prepared by immunoSEQ multiplex PCR; TCRdb keeps only in-frame clonotypes and omits some of them. The sample has 350,000 to 450,000 clones, about 89% seen once. Material: PBMCs or T cells enriched from blood (not recorded which). These receptors were collected from a woman aged 40 to 50 who had been exposed to COVID-19.

This rearrangement joins TRBV11-3 to TRBJ1-4, with unresolved D. Deletions cut 0 bases from V and 13 bases from J, with 12 bases between. Germline V gene lookup returns CDR1 SGHNT and CDR2 YENEEA. This CDR3 has 13 amino acids. CDR3: CASSLDFAGGLFF. CDR3 coding DNA: TGTGCCAGCAGCTTAGATTTTGCGGGAGGACTGTTTTTT.

The rearrangement links TRBV6-6 to TRBJ2-7, with unresolved D. This CDR3 comprises 14 residues. The ends were cut back, 6 bases at V and 3 bases at J, with 15 bases in the middle. Germline values: CDR1 MNHNY, CDR2 SVGAGI (reference sequence). CDR3 loop: CASSPRQVNYEQYF. The CDR3 coding sequence is TGTGCCAGCAGCCCCCGCCAGGTAAACTACGAGCAGTACTTC.

This chain links TRBV12-3 or TRBV12-4 with TRBJ1-1; 7 bases match TRBD1. Losses at the gene ends were 8 bases for V and 5 bases for J; bases not matched to a gene: 2. The CDR3 is 11 amino acids. Here the CDR3 reads CASRQGTEAFF. The CDR3 DNA follows: TGTGCCAGCCGACAGGGTACTGAAGCTTTCTTT.

The V call is TRBV6-2 or TRBV6-3, the J call TRBJ2-3, with 12 bases aligning to TRBD2. CDR3 length equals 16 residues. Germline V lookup: CDR1 MNHEY, CDR2 SVGEGT. With 5 bases clipped from V and 4 bases from J, the junction kept 7 bases outside the gene matches. CDR3 coding DNA: TGTGCCAGCAGTCATCGACTAGCGGGAGTCGCAGATACGCAGTATTTT. It encodes CASSHRLAGVADTQYF.

The chain uses TRBV2 and TRBJ2-2; TRBD1 aligns across 9 bases. V lost 2 bases and J lost 4; bases outside the gene matches: 11. Germline CDR1 SNHLY, CDR2 FYNNEI. This CDR3 has 18 amino acids. The CDR3 region is CASSERFWLGQGTGELFF. CDR3 coding DNA: TGTGCCAGCAGTGAAAGGTTTTGGTTGGGACAGGGCACCGGGGAGCTGTTTTTT.

A word on this clone: Other DNA sequences in this specimen translate into the identical CDR3. The chain uses TRBV10-3 and TRBJ1-2; 8 nucleotides match TRBD1. The V and J ends lost 6 bases and 6 bases, in that order; junction bases with no gene match: 6. Germline CDR1 ENHRY, CDR2 SYGVKD. This CDR3 is built from 13 residues. The CDR3 DNA reads TGTGCCATCAGAGGACAGGGTTCCGATGGCTACACCTTC. Protein: CAIRGQGSDGYTF.

This CDR3 reads CASSLGARGQNTEAFF. Written as DNA, the CDR3 is TGTGCCAGCAGCTTAGGTGCGAGGGGGCAGAACACTGAAGCTTTCTTT. The chain couples TRBV7-2 to TRBJ1-1; 7 positions agree with TRBD1. J gave up 1 base and V 1 base, and 6 bases lay outside the gene matches. CDR3 length: 16 residues. Germline V gives CDR1 SGHTA, CDR2 FQGNSA.

V usage is TRBV29-1 and J usage is TRBJ1-2, with 7 bases fitting TRBD1. Germline CDR1 reads SQVTM; CDR2 reads ANQGSEA. V shed 6 bases and J 4 bases; nucleotides not matched to a gene: 8. The CDR3 spans 13 residues. As DNA, the CDR3 is TGCAGCGTCGAAACAGGGGCGGGCTATGGCTACACCTTC. Residues: CSVETGAGYGYTF.

This chain uses TRBV5-4 with TRBJ2-2; a possible D gene is TRBD1 (6 bases). Trimming removed 5 bases at V and 4 bases at J, with 18 bases between. This CDR3 region has 16 residues. Germline loops: CDR1 SGHNT, CDR2 YYREEE (reference sequence). CDR3: CASSYLGAGVTGELFF. CDR3 nucleotide sequence: TGTGCCAGCAGTTACCTTGGGGCAGGGGTCACCGGGGAGCTGTTTTTT.

This clone occurred a few times. The chain has TRBV24-1 and TRBJ2-7, with D unresolved. The CDR3 has 12 residues. Trimming shortened V by 2 bases and J by 3 bases, and 4 bases separated the two germline ends. Germline CDR1 and CDR2: KGHDR and SFDVKD. Written as DNA, the CDR3 is TGTGCCACCAGTGATTACAACTACGAGCAGTACTTC. Protein: CATSDYNYEQYF.

The chain links TRBV18 to TRBJ1-1, with D tentatively TRBD1 (5 bases). V was shortened by 3 bases and J by 5 bases, with 22 bases between the two germline ends. Germline V CDR1 and CDR2: KGHSH, LQKENI. The CDR3 contains 17 residues. In DNA form, the CDR3 reads TGTGCCAGCTCACCTGAAGTAGCGGGGGTGGTTCGGACTGAAGCTTTCTTT. This gives the protein CASSPEVAGVVRTEAFF. Full variable domain (missing parts from reference TRBV18 and TRBJ1-1): NAGVMQNPRHLVRRRGQEARLRCSPMKGHSHVYWYRQLPEEGLKFMVYLQKENIIDESGMPKERFSAEFPKEGPSILRIQQVVRGDSAAYFCASSPEVAGVVRTEAFFGQGTRLTVV.

Notes on this clone: The same CDR3 can be traced to other DNA sequences in this sample. This chain joins TRBV18 and TRBJ1-5; possibly TRBD1 for D (5 bases). V was clipped by 0 bases and J by 2 bases, with 8 bases between them. The CDR3 covers 15 residues. The germline V gene has CDR1 KGHSH and CDR2 LQKENI. CDR3 in amino acids: CASSPPGGGNQPQHF. DNA of the CDR3: TGTGCCAGCTCACCACCCGGGGGAGGCAATCAGCCCCAGCATTTT.

The chain carries TRBV19 and TRBJ1-5; D is perhaps TRBD1 (5 bases). Per germline, CDR1 LNHDA and CDR2 SQIVND (reference sequence). V shed 5 bases and J shed 7 bases, with 9 bases lying between them. This CDR3 is built from 12 residues. The CDR3 here is CASSGGIQPQHF. In DNA form, the CDR3 reads TGTGCCAGTAGTGGGGGGATCCAGCCCCAGCATTTT. Full variable domain (remainder filled in from reference TRBV19 and TRBJ1-5): DGGITQSPKYLFRKEGQNVTLSCEQNLNHDAMYWYRQDPGQGLRLIYYSQIVNDFQKGDIAEGYSVSREKKESFPLTVTSAQKNPTAFYLCASSGGIQPQHFGDGTRLSIL.

The rearrangement uses TRBV5-6 and TRBJ1-2, with D perhaps matching TRBD1 (5 bases). The germline V and J ends were trimmed by 0 bases and 1 base, with 10 bases remaining between them. This CDR3 has 15 residues. CDR1 and CDR2 from the germline V gene are SGHDT and YYEEEE. The CDR3 is CASSLERGYNYGYTF. CDR3 DNA sequence: TGTGCCAGCAGCTTGGAACGGGGGTATAACTATGGCTACACCTTC.

This sequence joins TRBV12-5 and TRBJ2-3; TRBD2 agrees at 11 bases. The J segment lost 2 bases and the V segment lost 6 bases, leaving 13 bases of the junction unmatched. This CDR3 contains 18 residues. In germline, CDR1 is LGHNT, CDR2 FRNRAP. Written as DNA, the CDR3 is TGTGCTAGTGGCCTTCTAGCGGGAGGAGGGCCAGACACAGATACGCAGTATTTT. Its translation is CASGLLAGGGPDTDTQYF.

The chain carries TRBV14 and TRBJ1-1; 8 bases fit TRBD1. The germline gives CDR1 SGHDN, CDR2 FVKESK. The CDR3 length is 14 residues. With 2 bases clipped from V and 5 bases from J, the junction kept 4 bases outside the gene matches. This chain's CDR3 is CASSQRQGWTEAFF. The CDR3 DNA follows: TGTGCCAGCAGCCAAAGACAGGGGTGGACTGAAGCTTTCTTT. Using reference TRBV14 and TRBJ1-1 for the parts outside the CDR3, the full variable domain is EAGVTQFPSHSVIEKGQTVTLRCDPISGHDNLYWYRRVMGKEIKFLLHFVKESKQDESGMPNNRFLAERTGGTYSTLKVQPAELEDSGVYFCASSQRQGWTEAFFGQGTRLTVV.

This clone appeared a single time. The chain couples TRBV24-1 to TRBJ2-7; D is perhaps TRBD1 (6 bases). V was cut by 5 bases and J by 5 bases, with 12 bases left in between. Looked up from germline, CDR1 is KGHDR and CDR2 is SFDVKD. There are 13 residues in the CDR3. CDR3 sequence (DNA): TGTGCCACCAGTGGGGCAGGGGTTCACGAGCAGTACTTC. It specifies CATSGAGVHEQYF.